A selection of T cell receptor beta chains follows, all from one sample in a study of identical twins. TCRdb independently ran MiXCR on the 5' RACE reads; one entry per CDR3 protein. The sample lists some 320,000 distinct CDR3 sequences; over 9% were seen once. This sample was shared with a second study, whose subject was yellow fever vaccine responses in identical twins.

Material for sequencing was CD8+ T cells sorted from blood. These receptors came from a woman aged 18-29 years in good health. Both conserved end residues are part of each CDR3. The D gene is left open where the match is weak. For some rows the clone size is stated as once, few or many, or as a class when expanded; others skip it.

j_call: TRBJ1-3
clone_size: many
v_call: TRBV27
d_call: -
cdr3_aa: CASSPRVSGNTIYF
cdr3_nt: TGTGCCAGCAGCCCCAGGGTGTCTGGAAACACCATATATTTT

j_call: TRBJ2-3
clone_size: few
v_call: TRBV9
d_call: TRBD2
cdr3_aa: CASSVVSGGTDTQYF
cdr3_nt: TGTGCCAGCAGCGTAGTTAGCGGGGGAACAGATACGCAGTATTTT

j_call: TRBJ1-6
clone_size: -
v_call: TRBV7-8
d_call: -
cdr3_aa: CASSPLAMGAGSPLHF
cdr3_nt: TGTGCCAGCAGCCCACTTGCGATGGGAGCGGGGTCACCCCTCCACTTT

j_call: TRBJ1-5
clone_size: few
v_call: TRBV28
d_call: TRBD1
cdr3_aa: CASIRSYGQGDQPQHF
cdr3_nt: TGTGCCAGCATTAGGAGTTACGGACAGGGAGATCAGCCCCAGCATTTT

j_call: TRBJ1-1
clone_size: few
v_call: TRBV9
d_call: -
cdr3_aa: CASSDPSGNLNTEAFF
cdr3_nt: TGTGCCAGCAGCGATCCCTCGGGGAACTTGAACACTGAAGCTTTCTTT

j_call: TRBJ1-2
clone_size: once
v_call: TRBV4-1
d_call: -
cdr3_aa: CASSQDNRANYGYTF
cdr3_nt: TGCGCCAGCAGCCAAGATAACAGGGCTAACTATGGCTACACCTTC

j_call: TRBJ1-1
clone_size: few
v_call: TRBV27
d_call: TRBD1
cdr3_aa: CASSIRDRVGTEAFF
cdr3_nt: TGTGCCAGCAGTATAAGGGACAGGGTAGGGACTGAAGCTTTCTTT

j_call: TRBJ1-1
clone_size: few
v_call: TRBV25-1
d_call: TRBD1
cdr3_aa: CASSELDRDAFF
cdr3_nt: TGTGCCAGCAGTGAACTGGACAGGGACGCTTTCTTT

j_call: TRBJ1-1
clone_size: few
v_call: TRBV12-5
d_call: -
cdr3_aa: CASGFGAAEAFF
cdr3_nt: TGTGCTAGTGGTTTTGGGGCAGCTGAAGCTTTCTTT

j_call: TRBJ2-1
clone_size: many
v_call: TRBV12-3/TRBV12-4
d_call: -
cdr3_aa: CASSHGATEQFF
cdr3_nt: TGTGCCAGCAGCCACGGTGCGACTGAGCAGTTCTTC

j_call: TRBJ2-3
clone_size: -
v_call: TRBV4-1
d_call: -
cdr3_aa: CASSQDISLSTDTQYF
cdr3_nt: TGCGCCAGCAGCCAAGATATATCCCTAAGCACAGATACGCAGTATTTT

j_call: TRBJ1-5
clone_size: -
v_call: TRBV10-2
d_call: -
cdr3_aa: CASGAPQPQHF
cdr3_nt: TGCGCCAGTGGGGCACCCCAGCCCCAGCATTTT

j_call: TRBJ2-7
clone_size: few
v_call: TRBV6-2/TRBV6-3
d_call: TRBD2
cdr3_aa: CASSYSVLAGGSYYEQYF
cdr3_nt: TGTGCCAGCAGTTACTCCGTCCTAGCGGGAGGGTCCTACTACGAGCAGTACTTC

j_call: TRBJ1-5
clone_size: -
v_call: TRBV15
d_call: -
cdr3_aa: CATSRVQGNQPQHF
cdr3_nt: TGTGCCACCAGCAGAGTGCAGGGCAATCAGCCCCAGCATTTT

j_call: TRBJ2-5
clone_size: many
v_call: TRBV6-1
d_call: TRBD1
cdr3_aa: CASRQGQGVRETQYF
cdr3_nt: TGTGCCAGCAGGCAGGGACAGGGAGTGAGAGAGACCCAGTACTTC